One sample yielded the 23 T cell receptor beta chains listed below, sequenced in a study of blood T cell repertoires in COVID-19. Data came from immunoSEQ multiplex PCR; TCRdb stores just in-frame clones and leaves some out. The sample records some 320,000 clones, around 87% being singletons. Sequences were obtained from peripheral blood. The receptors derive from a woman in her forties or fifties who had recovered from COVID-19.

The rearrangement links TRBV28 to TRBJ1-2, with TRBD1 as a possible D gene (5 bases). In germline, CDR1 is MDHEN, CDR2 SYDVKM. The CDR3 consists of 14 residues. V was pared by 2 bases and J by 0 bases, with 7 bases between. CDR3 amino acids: CASSLTGANYGYTF. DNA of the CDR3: TGTGCCAGCAGTTTAACAGGAGCTAACTATGGCTACACCTTC.

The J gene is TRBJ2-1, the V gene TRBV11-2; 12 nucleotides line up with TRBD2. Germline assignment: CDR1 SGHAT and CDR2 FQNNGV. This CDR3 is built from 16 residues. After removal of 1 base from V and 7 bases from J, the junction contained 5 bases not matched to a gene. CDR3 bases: TGTGCCAGCAGCTTAGTTCTAGCGGGGGGGATAAATGAGCAGTTCTTC. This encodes CASSLVLAGGINEQFF.

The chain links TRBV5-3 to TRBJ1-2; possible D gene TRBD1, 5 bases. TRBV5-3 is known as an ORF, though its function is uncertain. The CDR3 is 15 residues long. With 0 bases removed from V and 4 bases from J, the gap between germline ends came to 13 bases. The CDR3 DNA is TGTGCCAGAAGCTTGGTCCAGGGCGCCTTCTATGGCTACACCTTC. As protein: CARSLVQGAFYGYTF.

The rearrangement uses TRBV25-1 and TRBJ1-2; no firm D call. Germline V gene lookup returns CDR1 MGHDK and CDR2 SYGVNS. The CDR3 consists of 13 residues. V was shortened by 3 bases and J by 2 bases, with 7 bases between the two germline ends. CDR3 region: CASSDDTNYGYTF. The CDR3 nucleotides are TGTGCCAGCAGTGACGACACCAACTATGGCTACACCTTC.

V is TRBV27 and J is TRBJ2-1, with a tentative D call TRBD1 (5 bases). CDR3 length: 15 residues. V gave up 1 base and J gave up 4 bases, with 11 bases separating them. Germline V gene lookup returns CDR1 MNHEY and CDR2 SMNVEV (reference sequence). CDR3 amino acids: CASSLLNRQYNEQFF. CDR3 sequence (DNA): TGTGCCAGCAGTTTATTAAATAGACAGTACAATGAGCAGTTCTTC.

As DNA, the CDR3 is TGTGCCTGGAGTGGCAGGGGGCGCGCCCGCTACGAGCAGTACTTC. It encodes CAWSGRGRARYEQYF. The chain recombines TRBV30 with TRBJ2-7; 8 bases map to TRBD1. With 1 base clipped from V and 3 bases from J, the junction kept 8 bases outside the gene matches. The CDR3 runs to 15 residues. The germline CDR1 and CDR2 sequences are GTSNPN and SVGIG (reference sequence). Combining the CDR3 with reference TRBV30 and TRBJ2-7 gives the whole variable domain SQTIHQWPATLVQPVGSPLSLECTVEGTSNPNLYWYRQAAGRGLQLLFYSVGIGQISSEVPQNLSASRPQDRQFILSSKKLLLSDSGFYLCAWSGRGRARYEQYFGPGTRLTVT.

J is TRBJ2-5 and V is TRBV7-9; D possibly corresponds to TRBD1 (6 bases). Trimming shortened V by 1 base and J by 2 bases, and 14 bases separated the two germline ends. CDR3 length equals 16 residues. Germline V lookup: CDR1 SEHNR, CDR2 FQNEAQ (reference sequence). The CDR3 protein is CASSLGATGAQETQYF. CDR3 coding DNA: TGTGCCAGCAGCTTAGGGGCGACAGGAGCACAAGAGACCCAGTACTTC.

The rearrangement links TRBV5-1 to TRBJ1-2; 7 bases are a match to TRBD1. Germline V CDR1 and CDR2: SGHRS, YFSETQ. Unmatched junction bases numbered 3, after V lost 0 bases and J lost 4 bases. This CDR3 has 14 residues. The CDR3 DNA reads TGCGCCAGCAGCTTGGGACAGGGAGGCTATGGCTACACCTTC. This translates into CASSLGQGGYGYTF.

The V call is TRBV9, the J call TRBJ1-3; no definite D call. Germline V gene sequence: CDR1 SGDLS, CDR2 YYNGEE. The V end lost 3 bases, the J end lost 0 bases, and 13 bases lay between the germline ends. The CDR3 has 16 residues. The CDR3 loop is CASSANPSYSGNTIYF. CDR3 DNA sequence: TGTGCCAGCAGCGCCAATCCCTCCTACTCTGGAAACACCATATATTTT. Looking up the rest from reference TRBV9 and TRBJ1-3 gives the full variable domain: DSGVTQTPKHLITATGQRVTLRCSPRSGDLSVYWYQQSLDQGLQFLIQYYNGEERAKGNILERFSAQQFPDLHSELNLSSLELGDSALYFCASSANPSYSGNTIYFGEGSWLTVV.

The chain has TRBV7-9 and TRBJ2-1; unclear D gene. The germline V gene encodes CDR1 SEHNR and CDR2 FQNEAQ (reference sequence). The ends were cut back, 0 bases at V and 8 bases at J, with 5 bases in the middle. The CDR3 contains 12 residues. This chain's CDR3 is CASSLAFYEQFF. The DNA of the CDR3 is TGTGCCAGCAGCTTAGCATTCTATGAGCAGTTCTTC.

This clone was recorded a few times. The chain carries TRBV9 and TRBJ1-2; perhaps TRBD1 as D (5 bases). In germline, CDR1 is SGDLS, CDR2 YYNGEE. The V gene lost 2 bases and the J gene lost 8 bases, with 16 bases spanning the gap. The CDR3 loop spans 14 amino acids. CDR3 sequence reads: CASSVLGTASGYTF. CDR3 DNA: TGTGCCAGCAGCGTTTTAGGGACTGCTAGCGGCTACACCTTC.

The CDR3: CASSHTPTGRPNTEAFF. The CDR3 DNA reads as TGTGCCAGCAGCCACACACCTACAGGGCGACCGAACACTGAAGCTTTCTTT. The chain carries TRBV7-9 and TRBJ1-1, with a tentative D call TRBD1 (6 bases). Trimming pared 5 bases from V and 1 base from J, leaving 20 bases between. The V gene's germline CDR1 is SEHNR and CDR2 FQNEAQ (reference sequence). The CDR3 consists of 17 residues.

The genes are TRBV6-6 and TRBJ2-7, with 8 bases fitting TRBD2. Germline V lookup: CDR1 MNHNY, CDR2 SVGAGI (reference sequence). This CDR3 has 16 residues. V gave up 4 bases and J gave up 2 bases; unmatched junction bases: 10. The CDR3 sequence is CASSSSAGGRTYEQYF. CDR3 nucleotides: TGTGCCAGCAGTTCTTCCGCGGGGGGCCGTACCTACGAGCAGTACTTC.

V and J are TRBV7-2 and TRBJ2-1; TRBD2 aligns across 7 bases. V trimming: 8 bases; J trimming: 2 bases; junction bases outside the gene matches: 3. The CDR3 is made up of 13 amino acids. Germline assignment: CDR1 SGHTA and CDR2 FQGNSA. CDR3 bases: TGTGCCAGCCAACGGGGGGCCTACAATGAGCAGTTCTTC. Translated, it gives CASQRGAYNEQFF.

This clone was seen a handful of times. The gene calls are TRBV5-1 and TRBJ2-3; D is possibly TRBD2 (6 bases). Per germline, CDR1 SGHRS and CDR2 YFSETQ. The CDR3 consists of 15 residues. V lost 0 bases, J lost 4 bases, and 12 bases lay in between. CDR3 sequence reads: CASSLGAGTADTQYF. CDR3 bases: TGCGCCAGCAGCTTGGGGGCGGGGACGGCAGATACGCAGTATTTT.

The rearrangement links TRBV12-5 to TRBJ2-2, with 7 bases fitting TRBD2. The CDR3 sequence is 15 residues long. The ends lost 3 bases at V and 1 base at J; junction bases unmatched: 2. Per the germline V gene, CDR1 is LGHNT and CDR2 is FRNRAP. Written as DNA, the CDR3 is TGTGCTAGTGGTTTTCGGGAGGAGAACACCGGGGAGCTGTTTTTT. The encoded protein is CASGFREENTGELFF.

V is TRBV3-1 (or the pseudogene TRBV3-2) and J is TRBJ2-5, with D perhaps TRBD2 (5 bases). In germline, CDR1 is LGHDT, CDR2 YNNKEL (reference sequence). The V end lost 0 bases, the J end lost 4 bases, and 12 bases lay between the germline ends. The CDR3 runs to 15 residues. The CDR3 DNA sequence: TGTGCCAGCAGCCAAGATTGGACTGTTGCAGAGACCCAGTACTTC. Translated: CASSQDWTVAETQYF.

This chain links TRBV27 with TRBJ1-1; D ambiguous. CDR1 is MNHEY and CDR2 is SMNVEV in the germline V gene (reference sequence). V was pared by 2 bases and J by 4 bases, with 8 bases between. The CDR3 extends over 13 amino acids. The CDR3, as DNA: TGTGCCAGCAGTTTAACCGGTACCACTGAAGCTTTCTTT. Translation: CASSLTGTTEAFF.

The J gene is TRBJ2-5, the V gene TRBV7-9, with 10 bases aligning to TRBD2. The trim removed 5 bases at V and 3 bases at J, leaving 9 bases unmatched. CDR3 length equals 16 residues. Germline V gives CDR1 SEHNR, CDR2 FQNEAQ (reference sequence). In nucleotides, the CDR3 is TGTGCCAGCAGCCCGACCTTAGCGGGGGGCAAAGAGACCCAGTACTTC. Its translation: CASSPTLAGGKETQYF. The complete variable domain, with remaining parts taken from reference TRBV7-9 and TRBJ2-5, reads DTGVSQNPRHKITKRGQNVTFRCDPISEHNRLYWYRQTLGQGPEFLTYFQNEAQLEKSRLLSDRFSAERPKGSFSTLEIQRTEQGDSAMYLCASSPTLAGGKETQYFGPGTRLLVL.

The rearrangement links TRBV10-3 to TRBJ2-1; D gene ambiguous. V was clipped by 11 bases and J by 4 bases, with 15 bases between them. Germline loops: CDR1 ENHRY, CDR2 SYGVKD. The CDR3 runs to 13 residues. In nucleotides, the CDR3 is TGTGCCTCCGAGGATAACGGTTACAATGAGCAGTTCTTC. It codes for CASEDNGYNEQFF.

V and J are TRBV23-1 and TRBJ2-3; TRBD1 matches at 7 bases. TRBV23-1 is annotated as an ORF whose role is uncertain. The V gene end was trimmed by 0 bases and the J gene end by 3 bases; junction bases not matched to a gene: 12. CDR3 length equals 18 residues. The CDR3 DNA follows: TGCGCCAGCAGTCAATCTAGTGACAGGGTAAAGGGGACAGATACGCAGTATTTT. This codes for CASSQSSDRVKGTDTQYF.

CDR3 loop: CASRAQNTGELFF. CDR3 nucleotides: TGTGCCAGTAGGGCTCAAAACACCGGGGAGCTGTTTTTT. The rearrangement uses TRBV19 and TRBJ2-2; D not certain. V lost 6 bases to trimming and J lost 2 bases, with 7 bases between them. Germline CDR1 is LNHDA and CDR2 is SQIVND (reference sequence). The CDR3 is 13 residues long.

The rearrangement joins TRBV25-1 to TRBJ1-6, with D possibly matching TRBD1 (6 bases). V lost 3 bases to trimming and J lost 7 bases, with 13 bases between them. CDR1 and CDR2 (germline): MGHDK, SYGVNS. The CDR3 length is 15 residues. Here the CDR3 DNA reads TGTGCCAGCAGTGATGGGGGGGCTCAGAATTCACCCCTCCACTTT. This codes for CASSDGGAQNSPLHF. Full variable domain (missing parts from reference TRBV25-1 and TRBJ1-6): EADIYQTPRYLVIGTGKKITLECSQTMGHDKMYWYQQDPGMELHLIHYSYGVNSTEKGDLSSESTVSRIRTEHFPLTLESARPSHTSQYLCASSDGGAQNSPLHFGNGTRLTVT.